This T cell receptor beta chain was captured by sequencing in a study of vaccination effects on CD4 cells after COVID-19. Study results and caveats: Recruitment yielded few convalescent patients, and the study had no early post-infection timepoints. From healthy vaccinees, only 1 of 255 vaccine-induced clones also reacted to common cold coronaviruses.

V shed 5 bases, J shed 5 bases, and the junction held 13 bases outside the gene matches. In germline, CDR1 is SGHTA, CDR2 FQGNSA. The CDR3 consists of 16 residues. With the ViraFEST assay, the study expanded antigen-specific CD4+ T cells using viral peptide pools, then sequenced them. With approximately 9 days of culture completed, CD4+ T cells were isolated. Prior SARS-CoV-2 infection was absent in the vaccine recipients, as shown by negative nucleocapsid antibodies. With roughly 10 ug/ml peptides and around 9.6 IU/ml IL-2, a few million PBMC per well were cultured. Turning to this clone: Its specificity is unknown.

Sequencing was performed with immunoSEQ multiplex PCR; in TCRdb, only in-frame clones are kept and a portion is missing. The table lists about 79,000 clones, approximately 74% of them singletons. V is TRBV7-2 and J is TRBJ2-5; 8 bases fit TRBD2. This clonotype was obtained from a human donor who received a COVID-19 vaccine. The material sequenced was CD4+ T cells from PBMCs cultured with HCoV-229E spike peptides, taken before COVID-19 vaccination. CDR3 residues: CASSPLGAGGWETQYF. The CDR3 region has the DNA TGTGCCAGCAGCCCACTGGGGGCGGGGGGATGGGAGACCCAGTACTTC.